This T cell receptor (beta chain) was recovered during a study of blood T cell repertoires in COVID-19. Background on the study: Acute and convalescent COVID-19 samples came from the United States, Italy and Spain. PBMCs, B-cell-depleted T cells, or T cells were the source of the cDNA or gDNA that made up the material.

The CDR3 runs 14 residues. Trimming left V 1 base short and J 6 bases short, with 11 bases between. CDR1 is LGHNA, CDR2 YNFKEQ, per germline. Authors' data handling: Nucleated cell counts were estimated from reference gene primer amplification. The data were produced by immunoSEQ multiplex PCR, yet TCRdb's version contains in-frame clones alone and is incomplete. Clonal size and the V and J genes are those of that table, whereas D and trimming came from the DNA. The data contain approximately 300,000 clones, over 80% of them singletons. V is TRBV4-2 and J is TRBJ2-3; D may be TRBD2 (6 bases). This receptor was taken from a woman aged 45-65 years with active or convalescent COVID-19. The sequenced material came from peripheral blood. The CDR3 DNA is TGTGCCAGCAGCCAAGGACTAGTTCAGGATACGCAGTATTTT. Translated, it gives CASSQGLVQDTQYF.